One sample yielded the 13 T cell receptor beta chains listed below, sequenced in a study of Ad26.COV2.S vaccination and SARS-CoV-2 variants. Sequenced by immunoSEQ multiplex PCR; TCRdb stores in-frame clones only, minus some. The sample carries around 400,000 clones, about four fifths recorded once. Treatment defined: 19 received Ad26.COV2.S at low or high dose, single or two shots; about five received placebo; per-sample allocation not given. At day 63 after the first vaccine or placebo injection, samples were drawn. The sample here was peripheral blood, taken in a trial of Ad26.COV2.S vaccine versus placebo. The receptors derive from a person between 18 and 65 years old who received the Ad26.COV2.S COVID-19 vaccine or a placebo.

Only one count was recorded for this clone. This chain's CDR3 is CASSKRWGDNTEAFF. The CDR3 nucleotides read TGTGCCAGCAGCAAAAGGTGGGGAGATAACACTGAAGCTTTCTTT. The chain uses TRBV21-1 and TRBJ1-1. TRBV21-1 is designated a pseudogene. The CDR3 extends over 15 amino acids.

The chain couples TRBV19 to TRBJ1-2, with 7 bases lining up with TRBD1. The CDR3 contains 14 residues. The ends lost 5 bases at V and 4 bases at J; junction bases unmatched: 7. CDR1 LNHDA and CDR2 SQIVND come from the germline V gene (reference sequence). The CDR3 bases are TGTGCCAGTAGTCCCCTGGGGACAGCCTATGGCTACACCTTC. Translating gives CASSPLGTAYGYTF.

The chain combines TRBV3-1 (or the pseudogene TRBV3-2) with TRBJ2-1, with a possible D match to TRBD2 (5 bases). The CDR3 loop spans 16 amino acids. The V end was cut by 4 bases, the J end by 7 bases, with 20 bases between. Germline V gene data show CDR1 as LGHDT and CDR2 as YNNKEL (reference sequence). The CDR3 spells CASSRSRLGEGNEQFF. The CDR3 coding sequence is TGTGCCAGCAGCCGCTCCCGCCTGGGAGAAGGGAATGAGCAGTTCTTC.

V usage is TRBV3-1 (or the pseudogene TRBV3-2) and J usage is TRBJ1-4; the D is unclear. The germline V gene has CDR1 LGHDT and CDR2 YNNKEL (reference sequence). This CDR3 region has 13 residues. Between the trimmed V and J ends, which lost 1 base and 11 bases, there was a span of 11 bases. This chain's CDR3 is CASSQGWVGKLFF. The CDR3 nucleotides are TGTGCCAGCAGCCAAGGGTGGGTCGGGAAACTGTTTTTT.

This clone has only a few counts. CDR3 protein: CASSLAGGVTYEQYF. In nucleotides, the CDR3 is TGTGCCAGCAGCTTAGCTGGGGGCGTAACCTACGAGCAGTACTTC. This rearrangement joins TRBV7-2 to TRBJ2-7, with a tentative D call TRBD1 (6 bases). The CDR3 is made up of 15 amino acids. Trimming cost V 0 bases and J 2 bases, with 11 bases left between them. Germline lookup yields CDR1 SGHTA and CDR2 FQGNSA.

The V call is TRBV15, the J call TRBJ2-5, with 7 bases identical to TRBD2. Trimming at V came to 4 bases and at J to 0 bases, leaving 8 bases not matched to a gene. In germline, CDR1 is LNHNV, CDR2 YYDKDF (reference sequence). The CDR3 has 16 residues. In DNA, the CDR3 is TGTGCCACCAGCAAAGGGAGGGGAAAGTACCAAGAGACCCAGTACTTC. Protein: CATSKGRGKYQETQYF.

This rearrangement joins TRBV6-6 to TRBJ1-5, with a possible D match to TRBD1 (5 bases). V was cut by 5 bases and J by 1 base, with 12 bases left in between. The CDR3 is made up of 15 amino acids. Germline V gene data show CDR1 as MNHNY and CDR2 as SVGAGI (reference sequence). The CDR3 coding sequence is TGTGCCAGCAGTCCGTGGGGGGGGAGCAATCAGCCCCAGCATTTT. Its translation: CASSPWGGSNQPQHF.

CDR3 bases: TGCGCCAGCAGCTTGGTACCCTCTGGAAACACCATATATTTT. This gives the protein CASSLVPSGNTIYF. The rearrangement links TRBV5-1 to TRBJ1-3; D is unresolved. Trimming removed 0 bases from V and 0 bases from J, with 4 bases in between. CDR1 is SGHRS and CDR2 is YFSETQ in the germline V gene. This CDR3 contains 14 residues.

This chain links TRBV7-9 with TRBJ1-2; D remains unclear. The length of the CDR3 is 12 residues. V gave up 10 bases and J gave up 7 bases, with 16 bases separating them. Germline CDR1 and CDR2: SEHNR and FQNEAQ (reference sequence). CDR3 protein: CAIHVPIGGYTF. For the CDR3, the DNA is TGTGCCATCCACGTTCCCATAGGTGGCTACACCTTC.

This chain joins TRBV19 and TRBJ1-5, with a possible D match to TRBD1 (6 bases). Germline CDR1 reads LNHDA; CDR2 reads SQIVND (reference sequence). V dropped 5 bases and J dropped 2 bases, with 13 bases sitting between them. The CDR3 has 15 residues. Here the CDR3 reads CASSGPRQGNQPQHF. CDR3 nucleotides: TGTGCCAGTAGTGGCCCTCGACAGGGCAATCAGCCCCAGCATTTT. Combining the CDR3 with reference TRBV19 and TRBJ1-5 gives the whole variable domain DGGITQSPKYLFRKEGQNVTLSCEQNLNHDAMYWYRQDPGQGLRLIYYSQIVNDFQKGDIAEGYSVSREKKESFPLTVTSAQKNPTAFYLCASSGPRQGNQPQHFGDGTRLSIL.

The chain has TRBV10-2 and TRBJ1-1, with TRBD1 as a possible D gene (5 bases). Per the germline V gene, CDR1 is WSHSY and CDR2 is SAAADI. This CDR3 has 13 residues. V was pared by 6 bases and J by 3 bases, with 11 bases between. The CDR3 nucleotides are TGCGCCAGCAGAGGGGAAGGGTACACTGAAGCTTTCTTT. The encoded protein is CASRGEGYTEAFF.

The chain recombines TRBV7-3 with TRBJ2-3, with 8 bases aligning to TRBD2. V shed 5 bases and J 4 bases; nucleotides not matched to a gene: 8. The CDR3 is made up of 15 amino acids. Germline CDR1 reads SGHTA; CDR2 reads FQGTGA. CDR3 amino acids: CASSPGSGSPDTQYF. The CDR3 DNA follows: TGTGCCAGCAGCCCGGGGAGCGGGAGCCCAGATACGCAGTATTTT.

The J gene is TRBJ1-4, the V gene TRBV7-9; D is ambiguous. Trimming shortened V by 1 base and J by 4 bases, and 10 bases separated the two germline ends. There are 15 residues in the CDR3. In germline, CDR1 is SEHNR, CDR2 FQNEAQ (reference sequence). The chain's CDR3 is CASSLGRGRNEKLFF. For the CDR3, the DNA is TGTGCCAGCAGCTTAGGACGCGGTCGTAATGAAAAACTGTTTTTT.